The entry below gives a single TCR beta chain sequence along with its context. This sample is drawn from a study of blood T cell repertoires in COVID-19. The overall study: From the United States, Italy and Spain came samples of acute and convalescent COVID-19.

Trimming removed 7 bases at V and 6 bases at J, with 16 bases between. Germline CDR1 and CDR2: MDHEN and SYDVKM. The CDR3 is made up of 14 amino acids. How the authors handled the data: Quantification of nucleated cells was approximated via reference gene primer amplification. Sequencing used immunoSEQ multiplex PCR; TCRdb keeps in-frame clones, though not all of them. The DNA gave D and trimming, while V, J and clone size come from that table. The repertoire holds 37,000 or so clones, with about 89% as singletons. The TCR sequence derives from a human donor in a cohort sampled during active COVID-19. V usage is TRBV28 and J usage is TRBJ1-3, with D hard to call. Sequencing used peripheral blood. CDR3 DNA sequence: TGTGCCAGCACCTTGAGGGCAACGGAAAACACCATATATTTT. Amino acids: CASTLRATENTIYF.